The text below deals with one TCR beta chain. This receptor's antigen is unknown. No qualities accompany the bases; no much larger clone lies one base away. The germline V gene (reference sequence) yields MNHEY for CDR1 and SMNVEV for CDR2. V lost 5 bases and J lost 4 bases, and the count of bases not matched to a germline gene is 5. The CDR3 measures 15 amino acids from cysteine to phenylalanine. CDR3 DNA is the only sequence kept; it has 45 bases, read in frame from the first base. Receptor amplification or capture employed the immunoSEQ multiplex PCR assay. For the multiplex PCR, a mixture combining 60 forward primers for TCR Vbeta segments and 13 reverse primers for TCR Jbeta segments was used. A multiplex PCR assay on genomic DNA amplified the CDR3 region of rearranged TCR beta genes. The amplified TCR beta libraries were sequenced on the Illumina HiSeq System as 87-base-pair reads. Processing in the source paper ran as follows. Across the roughly 600 repertoires, a later analysis counted around 80 million unique TCR beta chains, around 11 million of which were shared by at least two donors. To remove PCR and sequencing errors, raw reads were error-corrected and collapsed into unique sequences using a nearest-neighbor algorithm that merged closely related sequences. To assign V, D and J gene segments, CDR3 sequences were aligned to IMGT reference sequences. Each retained sequence needed at least a six-nucleotide match to both a V gene segment and a J gene segment. A rearrangement counted as productive if the CDR3 had no stop codons and remained in frame with V and J, and every other rearrangement counted as non-productive. CDR3 was defined by IMGT convention, running from the second conserved V-encoded cysteine to the conserved J-encoded phenylalanine. The earlier analysis of about 590 of the donors excluded sequences that lacked an unambiguous match to a single V gene segment. In an earlier analysis of some 590 of the donors, a V segment was called functional when productive rearrangements were above 56.7%, and segregating when the standard deviation between donors exceeded 5%. A statistical classification framework was built to diagnose cytomegalovirus status from the catalog of TCR beta chain sequences. A later analysis assigned V and J genes by comparing TCR nucleotide sequences with IMGT/GENE-DB human TR gene sequences. In a later analysis, CDR3 sequences and most-parsimonious VDJ recombination scenarios were assigned using the TCRdist pipeline. A later analysis defined each TCR beta chain by its CDR3 amino acid sequence plus V-gene family, and excluded reads lacking a unique V-gene family. As a way to deal with suspected cross-contamination and a sequencing artifact, a later analysis dropped roughly 620 nucleotide sequences that were highly shared and had low generation probability. For each public chain, a later analysis derived a clonal expansion index from normalized ranks of inferred template counts within each repertoire. A later analysis computed generation probabilities with a VDJ recombination model fitted to out-of-frame rearrangements, and checked the results against IGoR. Hypergeometric tests were used in a later analysis to score TCR-TCR, TCR-HLA and TCR-CMV co-occurrence, with a repertoire-size bias correction applied to the TCR pairs. In a later analysis, false discovery rates were estimated by permuting HLA or CMV assignments 20 times. In a later analysis, co-occurring TCRs were grouped with DBSCAN, and TCRdist sequence similarity was added when clustering was performed within HLA-allele-positive subsets. For co-occurrence clustering, repertoires with fewer than 30,000 or more than 120,000 public chains were excluded, along with 5 or 6 repertoires with anomalous nucleotide sharing. The table comes from immuneACCESS by way of TCRdb, which keeps in-frame sequences with V and J called. Part of the clones is missing from these tables; in studies checked, under half for an unresolved V gene and the rest for unknown reasons. The V and J calls and the clone size are those of that table, but D and trimming were determined from the DNA. In this sample the table shows nearly 200,000 clones, roughly 80% of which occur a single time. The ten largest clones represent approximately 2.1% of the sample.

The data were obtained in a study of cytomegalovirus exposure and HLA in healthy donors (dated by TCRdb to 2017 to 2019). With regard to the full study: An earlier analysis of 587 of the donors reported roughly 270 Gb of sequence data and 100 million to 140 million unique TCR beta sequences from about 200 million T cells. On average, around 200,000 unique TCR beta nucleotide sequences were sequenced per donor among 398 genotyped donors of the cohort, with about 17% of those sequences being non-productive. The study aimed to test whether signatures of past pathogen exposure could be identified by cataloging public T cell receptors. Donor age, sex, ethnicity and CMV serostatus were compiled alongside the repertoire data. In the later analysis, no new phenotypic data were used to find candidate immune exposures; instead, reliance was placed on TCR beta sequences and their occurrence across donors. Of the 300 to 500 genotyped donors, less than 90% were placed in the genetic ancestry cluster associated with self-reported Caucasian donors. Every repertoire in the discovery cohort had been generated on one and the same sequencing platform. HLA typing covered class I and class II loci at four-digit resolution. The number of typed donors differed by locus: about 620-640 for A, B, C, DRB1 and DQB1; approximately 520 for DQA1; approximately 610 for DPA1; and approximately 450 for DPB1. An earlier analysis of more than 450 of the donors used high-throughput TCR beta sequencing to judge whether each TCR beta V gene segment behaved as functional or pseudogenic. To predict cytomegalovirus infection status, the study brought together high-throughput TCR immunosequencing, statistical association of individual TCRs with disease status, and machine learning. A separate validation cohort of 100 to 150 different subjects was used in addition to the approximately 670-subject first cohort. In a later genetic analysis, genome-wide SNP genotypes for about three fifths of the 666 donors were used, and that subset was treated as a discovery cohort. In a later analysis, previously published TCR beta repertoires from 670 or so donors were re-analyzed and high-resolution HLA genotyping was added so that TCR occurrence patterns could be studied. Approximately 330 gigabases of sequencing data and 70 million to 100 million unique TCR sequences made up an early release that covered fewer than 650 HLA-typed donors. The study profiled the T cell repertoires of about 720 subjects by immunosequencing and related them to cytomegalovirus serostatus. Because of strong linkage in the cohort, roughly five DR-DQ haplotypes were treated as single units for association and clustering. Broad study findings and their caveats: Presence/absence analyses assumed roughly uniform sequencing depth across donors, an assumption that may not hold. A total of around 150 TCR beta chains were listed by the study as associated with cytomegalovirus. Linkage disequilibrium might explain the correlated functional status among segregating V segments, but an unknown experimental factor could not be excluded. When HLA alleles, especially DR and DQ, strongly co-occurred, attributing TCR associations to individual alleles was difficult. The authors suggested that the approach could potentially be generalized to other disease states and immunological phenotypes. A further reported finding was that TCR beta sequences accurately predicted the HLA-A and HLA-B alleles for most subjects in the first cohort. This cohort had only TCR beta chains sequenced, and the lack of alpha or paired-chain data limited which features could be detected. In an earlier analysis of a few hundred of the donors, most TCR beta V segments were observed in productive rearrangements about 87% or about 30% of the time, broadly matching IMGT annotations. Immune exposure information for the cohort was limited to CMV serostatus. At a false discovery rate of 0.05, a later analysis linked 16,000 or so TCR beta sequences to specific HLA alleles. In both the original and validation cohorts, the classifier was reported to diagnose cytomegalovirus status with high specificity and sensitivity. In a later analysis, HLA-associated TCR beta chains were found to be more clonally expanded and to have lower generation probabilities than equally common non-associated chains. In a later analysis, the rate of TCR association differed among HLA loci, with DRB1 alleles having the most associated TCRs and HLA-C alleles having the fewest. V-gene and J-gene trimming of TCR beta chains was associated with a missense DCLRE1C variant in a later genetic analysis, and the association was replicated in an independent cohort. Because counts were too low, roughly 16 rarely observed V segments, including chromosome 9 orphons, were left out of the earlier analysis of over 550 of the donors. Because some donors lacked HLA typing at each locus, the association tests relied only on the typed subset. A cluster of highly shared sequence variants was judged likely to be a technical artifact of the sequencing pipeline. In a later genetic analysis, fewer N-insertions in productive TCRs were reported among donors in an Asian-associated ancestry cluster than the approximately 710-donor mean. A few of the identified cytomegalovirus-associated TCR beta chains were confirmed in vitro to be specific for cytomegalovirus antigens. Some IMGT-functional V segments, including TRBV6-2 and TRBV6-3, could not be told apart with the 87-base-pair reads, so those segments were excluded. In a later analysis, several top co-occurrence clusters were reported to appear linked to parvovirus B19, influenza, CMV and Epstein-Barr virus. Most TCR sequences were seen in very few donors, while some public TCRs were found in many individuals. Most CMV-associated TCR beta chains appeared to be HLA-restricted in a later analysis, and the HLA associations seemed to be driven largely by CMV exposure.

In total, 630 or so healthy bone marrow donors made up the cohort. Cohort members were all nominally healthy when sampled, although unrecorded immune exposures were likely present. The donor was CMV seropositive and was included in the group of 250 to 300 seropositive cohort members. Every donor gave a peripheral blood sample, and the peripheral blood mononuclear cells from that sample were used for TCR beta sequencing. The Qiagen DNeasy Blood Extraction Kit was used to extract genomic DNA from the blood cell samples. Material for sequencing was PBMCs. The sequence derives from a woman aged 25 to 39 in good health and CMV-seropositive. The chain couples TRBV27 to TRBJ2-1; 10 middle bases align to TRBD2. The DNA sequence follows: TGTGCCAGCAGTGTCTTAGCGGGGGGATACAATGAGCAGTTCTTC. The resulting protein is CASSVLAGGYNEQFF.